This T cell receptor beta chain was captured in a study of T cells in women clearing cervical HPV infection (dated by TCRdb to the late 2010s). Regarding the research as a whole: The cases were 20 to 30 women with histologically confirmed HPV16-related CIN3 or worse, and 2 of those women had invasive cancers. Among cases, blood sampling came a median of roughly 140 days after lesion detection, with an interquartile range of about 80 to 210 days. Nested within Costa Rica's Guanacaste HPV Natural History Study, an exploratory proof-of-principle case-control study compared TCR repertoires across cervical HPV16 outcomes. Cases had a median age of almost 35 years and controls had a median age of about 37, with no significant differences in baseline characteristics. The parent cohort enrolled some 10,000 women aged 18 or older in Guanacaste, Costa Rica, during about 1992 to 1995 and followed them for approximately seven years. The 20 to 25 controls were women who cleared a single incident HPV16 infection within 12 months without developing precancer or cancer. Quality controls consisted of five blinded duplicates per group, for a total of roughly 60 samples made up of approximately 50 participants and about ten replicates. HLA typing was available for only a few women, so HLA type could not be excluded as a confounder. Cases and controls were matched on age within five years and on year of sample collection. Case blood was taken at the visit when the lesion was first identified, whereas control blood was taken when infection was no longer detected. Findings and caveats that apply to the study as a whole: Random forest classifiers combining richness and V gene abundances distinguished cases from controls with an estimated AUC of about 0.8. CIN3+ cases had significantly higher TCR repertoire richness than controls across sequencing depths, but evenness did not differ between the groups. Cases had lower TRBV6-7 relative abundance than controls (about 0.1% versus 0.15%; Bonferroni P = 0.0008). Because of the cross-sectional design, the study could not determine whether the associations came before infection or resulted from infection, and neither effector/memory subsets nor HPV-specific T cells were isolated. Because T-cell numbers per sample were unknown, differences in richness could reflect varying T-cell content rather than repertoire biology.

TCR beta CDR3 regions were amplified by multiplex PCR from an average of about 1,100 ng genomic DNA per sample using the immunoSEQ assay. The assay corrected primer bias using a complete synthetic TCR repertoire to establish an amplification baseline. The amplicons were sequenced on the Illumina platform. On the study's bioinformatics: Sequences were error-corrected by clustering with frequency ratios and a modified nearest-neighbor algorithm and were then analyzed in the immunoSEQ Analyzer with IMGT gene definitions. At each rarefaction depth, TCR richness and evenness were averaged across 20 rarefaction repeats, and any sample with fewer sequences than the depth was left out. Relative abundances of V, D and J genes were compared between groups using Wilcoxon rank sum tests, with FDR correction applied. Blinded duplicates gave an intraclass correlation of around 95% for TCR richness and an average of 76.4% across roughly 69 gene segments. TCRdb limited this immuneACCESS table to in-frame rearrangements with V and J called. A share of clones is missing; checked studies link under half to unresolved V genes, and the rest is unexplained. D and trimming come from the DNA, and the V and J calls and clone size come from that table. This sample's clone table shows about 31,000 clones. The ten largest clones capture around 9.2% of the sample.

The germline V gene (reference sequence) sets CDR1 to DFQATT and CDR2 to SNEGSKA. Reading from cysteine to phenylalanine, the CDR3 counts 15 amino acids. Of the CDR3's DNA, 36 bases were read; they are in frame from base 1. V and J are trimmed by 0 bases and 7 bases, and the gene matches miss 3 bases of the junction. Comments on this clone: The target of this receptor is not known. The CDR3 is cut off 3 residues early in the read; its end comes from the germline J gene.

Every participant had a single incident cervical HPV16 infection, and prevalent HPV16 infections were excluded. Cervical HPV DNA was detected with MY09/MY11 PCR, and genotyping was done with dot-blot hybridization. About 14 mL of heparinized blood were centrifuged, and the buffy coat was aliquoted, frozen at -30°C, then stored at -80°C. QIAGEN kits were used to extract genomic DNA from the buffy coat specimens. The sequence joins TRBV20-1 to TRBJ2-1; 13 nucleotides in the junction match TRBD2. The source of this sequence is a woman aged 18 to 75 with a cervical HPV16 infection that either progressed to CIN3+ or cleared (not recorded which). Sequences were obtained from blood buffy coat. The CDR3 in this case is CSAREGTSGINEQFF. The sequenced CDR3 bases are TGCAGTGCTAGAGAGGGGACTAGCGGGATTAATGAG.